A selection of T cell receptor beta chains follows, all from one sample in a study of human T cells and chemical hapten exposure. A single record per CDR3 protein comes from TCRdb applying MiXCR to the RACE reads. The sample shows about 71,000 distinct CDR3 sequences, more than 8% of them seen only once. Sequences were derived from whole blood, sampled in connection with sensitization to the hapten diphenylcyclopropenone (DPC). Source of these receptors: a woman in her thirties or forties with alopecia areata. Some clones in this sample may be carry-over from other donors' samples. Each CDR3 is given with its conserved first and last residue. D genes are given only for firm matches.

V: TRBV7-2; J: TRBJ1-1; D: -; CDR3: CASRFGGGMNTEAFF
V: TRBV18; J: TRBJ2-2; D: -; CDR3: CASSPGRTGELFF
V: TRBV12-3/TRBV12-4; J: TRBJ1-2; D: TRBD1; CDR3: CASSLYRGSYGYTF
V: TRBV7-9; J: TRBJ2-2; D: -; CDR3: CASSFQTAITGELFF
V: TRBV9; J: TRBJ2-1; D: TRBD1; CDR3: CASSAGTGGYNEQFF
V: TRBV29-1; J: TRBJ1-1; D: -; CDR3: CSVATNYEAFF
V: TRBV27; J: TRBJ1-1; D: -; CDR3: CASSSRFGGAFF
V: TRBV19; J: TRBJ2-7; D: TRBD1; CDR3: CASSLGQGYEQYF
V: TRBV7-6; J: TRBJ1-6; D: -; CDR3: CASSSRGGTGNSPLHF
V: TRBV18; J: TRBJ2-3; D: -; CDR3: CASSPPSTDTQYF
V: TRBV7-9; J: TRBJ2-3; D: -; CDR3: CASTIDATDTQYF
V: TRBV7-2; J: TRBJ2-7; D: TRBD2; CDR3: CASSPGLAGDYEQYF
V: TRBV20-1; J: TRBJ2-4; D: TRBD2; CDR3: CSAMQTSGGAPKNIQYF
V: TRBV20-1; J: TRBJ1-1; D: TRBD1; CDR3: CSARVGQGVTEAFF
V: TRBV6-6; J: TRBJ1-1; D: TRBD1; CDR3: CASRQGSAFF
V: TRBV7-2; J: TRBJ1-3; D: -; CDR3: CASSLSGPSSGNTIYF
V: TRBV5-6; J: TRBJ2-3; D: -; CDR3: CASSLGGLGDTQYF
V: TRBV20-1; J: TRBJ2-5; D: TRBD2; CDR3: CSAPQPSGGVQETQYF
V: TRBV15; J: TRBJ1-3; D: -; CDR3: CATSPLGGAGNTIYF
V: TRBV11-2; J: TRBJ1-2; D: -; CDR3: CASSLGARGDYGYTF
V: TRBV12-3/TRBV12-4; J: TRBJ2-2; D: TRBD1; CDR3: CASSLGQPTGELFF
V: TRBV3-1; J: TRBJ2-1; D: -; CDR3: CASSQSPGNNEQFF
V: TRBV28; J: TRBJ2-3; D: -; CDR3: CASSLEGRHHVYF
V: TRBV6-2/TRBV6-3; J: TRBJ1-2; D: -; CDR3: CASSYSVTAYGYTF
V: TRBV5-4; J: TRBJ2-7; D: -; CDR3: CASSLGIHRRGYEQYF
V: TRBV4-3; J: TRBJ2-1; D: -; CDR3: CAGSQGTGRDEQFF
V: TRBV6-5; J: TRBJ2-2; D: -; CDR3: CASMEDAANTGELFF
V: TRBV7-3; J: TRBJ2-2; D: -; CDR3: CASRQGGRETGELFF
V: TRBV7-2; J: TRBJ2-3; D: -; CDR3: CASTKGLRPDTQYF
V: TRBV6-4; J: TRBJ2-3; D: TRBD2; CDR3: CASSDSSGGAIDTQYF
V: TRBV2; J: TRBJ2-1; D: TRBD1; CDR3: CASFYRGSSSYNEQFF
V: TRBV9; J: TRBJ1-2; D: -; CDR3: CASSVGQGDYGYTF
V: TRBV6-6; J: TRBJ1-6; D: TRBD1; CDR3: CASSLYRGSPLHF
V: TRBV28; J: TRBJ2-7; D: -; CDR3: CASSLAQPYEQYF
V: TRBV10-3; J: TRBJ2-2; D: -; CDR3: CAIRGGQMNTGELFF
V: TRBV18; J: TRBJ1-5; D: TRBD1; CDR3: CASSPPGQARNQPQHF
V: TRBV21-1; J: TRBJ2-7; D: -; CDR3: CASDNRGRNEQYF
V: TRBV25-1; J: TRBJ2-3; D: TRBD2; CDR3: CASSEWAGGQDTQYF
V: TRBV10-3; J: TRBJ2-3; D: TRBD2; CDR3: CATKGLAGPTDTQYF
V: TRBV7-9; J: TRBJ1-1; D: -; CDR3: CASSFTLGSEAFF
V: TRBV6-2/TRBV6-3; J: TRBJ2-2; D: -; CDR3: CASSYSRESGELFF
V: TRBV2; J: TRBJ2-4; D: -; CDR3: CASSEEARKNIQYF
V: TRBV6-6; J: TRBJ2-3; D: -; CDR3: CASGGRNTQYF
V: TRBV20-1; J: TRBJ1-6; D: -; CDR3: CSARVTADPPLHF
V: TRBV5-1; J: TRBJ2-1; D: -; CDR3: CASSLGVDEQFF
V: TRBV27; J: TRBJ2-1; D: -; CDR3: CASSFGGGLNEQFF
V: TRBV3-1; J: TRBJ1-5; D: -; CDR3: CASSQSGSNQPQHF